This T cell receptor (beta chain) originates from a study of blood T cell repertoires in COVID-19. Only in-frame clones appear in the TCRdb table, and some are missing; sequencing was by immunoSEQ multiplex PCR. The sample lists fewer than 200,000 clones; roughly 91% were seen once. The V and J ends lost 4 bases and 3 bases respectively, with 7 bases between them. CDR1 and CDR2 from the germline V gene are SGHTA and FQGTGA. This CDR3 is built from 13 residues. The specimen was peripheral blood. This clonotype originated in a man aged 50 to 60 who had recovered from COVID-19. The chain carries TRBV7-3 and TRBJ2-1, with D tentatively TRBD1 (5 bases). The CDR3 loop is CASSYQGYNEQFF. For the CDR3, the DNA is TGTGCCAGCAGCTATCAGGGCTACAATGAGCAGTTCTTC.